This TCR beta chain comes out of a study of vaccination effects on CD4 cells after COVID-19. Clones were sequenced by immunoSEQ multiplex PCR, and TCRdb holds only the in-frame ones, with some missing. The top ten clones hold about 5.3% of a sample with 20,000 to 25,000 clones, around 73% of them seen once. Ahead of sequencing, the ViraFEST assay grew antigen-specific CD4+ T cells using viral peptide pools. Following culture for around 10 days, CD4+ T cells were isolated. Having tested negative for nucleocapsid antibodies, the vaccine recipients showed no prior SARS-CoV-2 infection. Cultures of about 2 million PBMC per well contained about 9.5 IU/ml IL-2 plus 10 ug/ml peptides. Cultures received IL-2 medium that replaced half the medium on days 3 and 7. The CDR3 totals 13 residues. V was shortened by 4 bases and J by 3 bases, with 7 bases between the two germline ends. Per germline, CDR1 KGHSH and CDR2 LQKENI.

This clone was seen only a few times. The antigen remains unidentified. Sequenced here: CD4+ T cells from PBMCs cultured with SARS-CoV-2 spike peptides, sampled before COVID-19 vaccination. The chain couples TRBV18 to TRBJ2-4; D is unclear. This clonotype was obtained from a human donor who received a COVID-19 vaccine. CDR3 amino acids: CASSRIDKNIQYF. CDR3 in DNA: TGTGCCAGCTCACGCATTGACAAAAACATTCAGTACTTC.